This record covers a single T cell receptor beta chain. This clone was observed a handful of times. What this receptor recognizes is not known. There are no base qualities to consult, and no much larger clone falls within one base. All of the isolated RNA was reverse transcribed with the High Capacity cDNA Reverse Transcription Kit, so expressed TCRB transcripts were sequenced. Deep immunoSEQ sequencing was applied to naive, central memory and regulatory T cell samples, giving an average of roughly 3.5 million total reads per sample. Sorted cells were lysed in RLT buffer and RNA was extracted with DNase-treated RNeasy Micro or Mini kits, depending on cell number. To prevent cross-contamination, every cell subset was processed on its own, while patient and healthy donor samples were processed together. TCRB sequences were amplified from cDNA with the immunoSEQ multiplex PCR, producing 87-bp fragments spanning the CDR3 region. Sequencing of the amplicons was done on the Illumina HiSeq platform. The published analysis was carried out like this. Synthetic template baselines were used to correct PCR bias computationally, reads within Hamming distance 2 were collapsed together, and singletons that could not be merged were discarded. By aligning reads against IMGT, V, D and J genes, CDR3 length, and insertions or deletions at six rearrangement sites were assigned. Within each subset, clonotype counts were normalized to the number of sorted cells before true diversity and Gini coefficients were calculated with the tcR R package. The overlap coefficient, calculated on TCRB nucleotide sequences, was used to measure repertoire sharing. As a proxy for the pre-selection repertoire, out-of-frame TCRB sequences from naive cells were analyzed. TCRdb stores this immuneACCESS table with in-frame sequences only. Part of the clones is absent; in the studies checked, under half of the shortfall reflects unresolved V genes, and no reason is known for the rest. The DNA was the basis for D and trimming; V, J and clone size are from that table. The sample includes around 280,000 clones, with about 15% observed a single time. In total, the top ten clones hold approximately 0.015% of the sample.

The CDR3 runs 12 amino acids, cysteine and phenylalanine included. CDR3 DNA is the only sequence kept; it has 36 bases, read in frame from the first base. V gives up 7 bases and J gives up 6 bases, and the segment between their germline ends measures 10 bases. The germline V gene provides CDR1 LGHNA and CDR2 YNFKEQ. The data are from a study of beta chain features in type 1 diabetes (dated by TCRdb to the late 2010s). With regard to the full study: Patients and healthy donors did not differ in mean age, gender distribution, total cell number or subset yield. The study compared TCRB repertoires of sorted circulating CD4+ T cell subsets between recently diagnosed type 1 diabetes patients and matched healthy donors. Regulatory and stem cell-like memory subsets were isolated from only 8 patients and roughly 8 healthy donors, whereas naive and central memory subsets came from all 30 or so donors. A total of 100 million to 140 million sorted cells were examined across all samples, and the number of cells per subset was strongly correlated with RNA yield.

From each donor, a single peripheral blood sample of about 100 mL on average was drawn into heparinised tubes. Using a panel that included CD45RO, CCR7, CD25, CD127, CD95 and CD27, naive, central memory, regulatory and stem cell-like memory CD4+ T cells were sorted on a BD FACSAria II. A purity above 98% was achieved for all sorted populations. Right away, PBMCs were isolated by Lymphoprep density gradient centrifugation and were stained directly, with no culture step. To minimize batch effects, samples were stained and sorted in pairs, one healthy donor with one patient per experiment. Paper-wide results and their limitations: Because small numbers of individuals were included in the HLA sub-analyses, any influence of HLA type on TCRB rearrangement was left unresolved. Because cDNA was sequenced instead of genomic DNA, highly expressing activated cells could be over-represented, though the groups showed no difference in activation or CD3 levels. Type 1 diabetes patients showed a moderate but significant shortening of TCRB CDR3 length in all four CD4+ subsets. Naive, central memory and regulatory TCRB repertoires appeared more similar among patients than among healthy donors. PCR might favor shorter templates, but patient and control samples were amplified and corrected together, so any skew would affect both groups equally. Patients with type 1 diabetes made fewer insertions and deleted more nucleotides at VDJ recombination sites, implying thymic rearrangement abnormalities.

The sequence links TRBV4-2 to TRBJ2-1, with no confident D gene call. The sample was naive CD4+ T cells from blood. What the cell subset or site label conveys for this sample: true naive CD4+ T cells. The TCR sequence derives from a young man with type 1 diabetes. The CDR3 protein sequence reads: CASKGAVNEQFF. Here is the DNA: TGTGCCAGCAAAGGAGCCGTCAATGAGCAGTTCTTC.